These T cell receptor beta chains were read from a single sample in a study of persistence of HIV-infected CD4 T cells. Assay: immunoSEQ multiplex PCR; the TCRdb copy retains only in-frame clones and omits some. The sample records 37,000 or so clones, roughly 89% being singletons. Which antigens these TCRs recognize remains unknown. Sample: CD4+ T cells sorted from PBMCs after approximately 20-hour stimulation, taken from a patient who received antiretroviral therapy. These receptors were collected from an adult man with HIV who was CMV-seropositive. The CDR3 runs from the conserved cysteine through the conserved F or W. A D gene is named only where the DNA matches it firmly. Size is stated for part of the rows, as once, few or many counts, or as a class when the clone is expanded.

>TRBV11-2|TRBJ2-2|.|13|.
TGTGCCAGCAGCTTAGATGTCACCGGGGAGCTGTTTTTT
CASSLDVTGELFF
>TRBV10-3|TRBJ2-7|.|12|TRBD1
TGTGCCATCAGTGTGAAGGGGGCAGAGCAGTACTTC
CAISVKGAEQYF
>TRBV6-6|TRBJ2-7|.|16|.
TGTGCCAGCAGTTACTCTAGCGCCCAGAGCTCCTACGAGCAGTACTTC
CASSYSSAQSSYEQYF
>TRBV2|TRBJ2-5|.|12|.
TGTGCCAGCAGTGCCCTCCAAGAGACCCAGTACTTC
CASSALQETQYF
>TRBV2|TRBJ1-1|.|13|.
TGTCTGAACCGACGGGGGGCGAAGACTGAAGCTTTCTTT
CLNRRGAKTEAFF
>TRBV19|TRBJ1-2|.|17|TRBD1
TGTGCCAGTAGTATCGCTGGATCCGGGACAGCTAACTATGGCTACACCTTC
CASSIAGSGTANYGYTF
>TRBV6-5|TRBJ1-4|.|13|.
TGTGCCAGCAGTTACACAGGTGGCGAAAAACTGTTTTTT
CASSYTGGEKLFF
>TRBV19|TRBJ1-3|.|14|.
TGTGCCAGTAGTATCGACAGCTCTGGAAACACCATATATTTT
CASSIDSSGNTIYF
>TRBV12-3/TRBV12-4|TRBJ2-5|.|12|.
TGTGCCAGCAGGGGGTTCTCTGAGACCCAGTACTTC
CASRGFSETQYF
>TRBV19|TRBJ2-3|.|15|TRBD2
TGTGCCAGTAGTAGTCTAGCGGGGAGCACAGATACGCAGTATTTT
CASSSLAGSTDTQYF
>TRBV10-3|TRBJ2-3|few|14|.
TGTGCCATCGGGGGCGGGACCCCGACAGATACGCAGTATTTT
CAIGGGTPTDTQYF
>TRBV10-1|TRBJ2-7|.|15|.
TGCGCCAGCAGTGAGAGTCTACAGCAAGACTACGAGCAGTACTTC
CASSESLQQDYEQYF
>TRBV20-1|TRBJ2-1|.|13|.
TGCAGTGCTAGTAATCTCGACTACAATGAGCAGTTCTTC
CSASNLDYNEQFF
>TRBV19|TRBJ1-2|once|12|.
TGTGCCAGTACCCACAGAGGCTATGGCTACACCTTC
CASTHRGYGYTF
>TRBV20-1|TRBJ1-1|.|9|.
TGCAGCGCCCCTCGGGTAGCTTTCTTT
CSAPRVAFF
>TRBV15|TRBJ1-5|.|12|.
TGTGCCACCAGCACGGTCGATCAGCCCCAGCATTTT
CATSTVDQPQHF
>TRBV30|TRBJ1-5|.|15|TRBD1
TGTGCCTGGAGTACTTTGGGGACAGTCAATCAGCCCCAGCATTTT
CAWSTLGTVNQPQHF
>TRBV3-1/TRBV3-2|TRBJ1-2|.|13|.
TGTGCCAGCAGCGTGAGGGGGGGCTATGGCTACACCTTC
CASSVRGGYGYTF
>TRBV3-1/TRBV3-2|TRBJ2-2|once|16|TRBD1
TGTGCCAGCAGCACGGGACAGGGGCCCTACACCGGGGAGCTGTTTTTT
CASSTGQGPYTGELFF
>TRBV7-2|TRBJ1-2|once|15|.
TGTGCCAGCAGCTTAGATTCTGGGACACACTATGGCTACACCTTC
CASSLDSGTHYGYTF
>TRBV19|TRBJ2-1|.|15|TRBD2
TGTGCCAGTAGAGGACTAGCGGGGGTGAACAATGAGCAGTTCTTC
CASRGLAGVNNEQFF
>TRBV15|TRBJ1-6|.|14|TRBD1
TGTGCCACCAGCAGAGGACAGGGGGCATCACCCCTCCACTTT
CATSRGQGASPLHF
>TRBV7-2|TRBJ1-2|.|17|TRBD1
TGTGCCAGCAGCCTCGGGACAGGGGGCCCAAACGGCTATGGCTACACCTTC
CASSLGTGGPNGYGYTF
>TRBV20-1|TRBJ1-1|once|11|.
TGCAGTGCGTATCCGGAGAGGAGGGCTTTCTTT
CSAYPERRAFF
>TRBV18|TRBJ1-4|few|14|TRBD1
TGTGCCAGCTCCCCCGGGACAGTGGATGAAAAACTGTTTTTT
CASSPGTVDEKLFF
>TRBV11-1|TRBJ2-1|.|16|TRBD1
TGTGCCAGCAGCGTATCCGGGACAGATCCCTACAATGAGCAGTTCTTC
CASSVSGTDPYNEQFF
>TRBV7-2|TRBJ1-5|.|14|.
TGTGCCAGCAGCTCCCCCCTCGGACAGCAGCCCCAGCATTTT
CASSSPLGQQPQHF
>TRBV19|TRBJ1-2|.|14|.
TGTGCCAGTAGTATAGGTGGACAGTACTATGGCTACACCTTC
CASSIGGQYYGYTF
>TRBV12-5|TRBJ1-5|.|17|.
TGTGCTAGTGGGTTACTAATAGACAGGCTCAGCAATCAGCCCCAGCATTTT
CASGLLIDRLSNQPQHF
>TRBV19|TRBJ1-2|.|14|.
TGTGCCAGTAGTATAGATCTACAGTCCTATGGCTACACCTTC
CASSIDLQSYGYTF
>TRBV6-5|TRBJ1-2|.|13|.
TGTGCCAGCAGTTACGTGGGGTCCTATGGCTACACCTTC
CASSYVGSYGYTF
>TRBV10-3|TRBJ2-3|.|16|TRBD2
TGTGCCATCAGTGACGAGGGCGGGAGGAGAGTAGATACGCAGTATTTT
CAISDEGGRRVDTQYF
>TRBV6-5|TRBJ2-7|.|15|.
TGTGCCAGCAGATCCACAGGGAATTCGGGCTACGAGCAGTACTTC
CASRSTGNSGYEQYF
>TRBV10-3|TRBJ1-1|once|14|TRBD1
TGTGCCATCAGAACCGGGACAGAGAACACTGAAGCTTTCTTT
CAIRTGTENTEAFF
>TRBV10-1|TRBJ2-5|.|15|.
TGCGCCAGCAGTGTCCGACGGGGGCCGGGAGAGACCCAGTACTTC
CASSVRRGPGETQYF